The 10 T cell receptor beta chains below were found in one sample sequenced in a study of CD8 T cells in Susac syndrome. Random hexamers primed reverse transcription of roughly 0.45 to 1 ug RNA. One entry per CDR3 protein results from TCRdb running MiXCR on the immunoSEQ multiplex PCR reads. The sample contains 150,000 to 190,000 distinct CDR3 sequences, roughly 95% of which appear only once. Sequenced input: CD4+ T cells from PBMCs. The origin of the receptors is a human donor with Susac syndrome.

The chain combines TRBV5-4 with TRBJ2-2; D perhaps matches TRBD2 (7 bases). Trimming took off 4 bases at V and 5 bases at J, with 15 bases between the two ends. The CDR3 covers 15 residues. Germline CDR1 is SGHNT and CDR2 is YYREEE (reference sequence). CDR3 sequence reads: CASSRGGGLTGELFF. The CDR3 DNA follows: TGTGCCAGCAGCCGAGGGGGGGGGCTTACCGGGGAGCTGTTTTTT. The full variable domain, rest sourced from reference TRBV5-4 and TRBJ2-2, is ETGVTQSPTHLIKTRGQQVTLRCSSQSGHNTVSWYQQALGQGPQFIFQYYREEENGRGNFPPRFSGLQFPNYSSELNVNALELDDSALYLCASSRGGGLTGELFFGEGSRLTVL.

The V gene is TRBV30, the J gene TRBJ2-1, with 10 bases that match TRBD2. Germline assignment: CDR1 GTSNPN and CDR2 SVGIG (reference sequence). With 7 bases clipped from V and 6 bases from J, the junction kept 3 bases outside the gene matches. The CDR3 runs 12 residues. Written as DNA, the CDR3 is TGTGCCTTGAGCGGGGGGGCCAATGAGCAGTTCTTC. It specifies CALSGGANEQFF.

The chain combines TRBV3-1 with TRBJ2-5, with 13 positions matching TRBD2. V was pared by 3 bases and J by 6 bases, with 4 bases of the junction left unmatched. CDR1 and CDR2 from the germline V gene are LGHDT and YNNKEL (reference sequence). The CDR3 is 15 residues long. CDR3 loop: CASSHGLAGEKTQYF. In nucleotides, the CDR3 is TGTGCCAGCAGCCATGGACTAGCGGGGGAGAAGACCCAGTACTTC.

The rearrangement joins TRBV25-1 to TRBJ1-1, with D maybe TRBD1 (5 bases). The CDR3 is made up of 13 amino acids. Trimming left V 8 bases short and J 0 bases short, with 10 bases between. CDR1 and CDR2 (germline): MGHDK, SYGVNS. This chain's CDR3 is CASSGTMNTEAFF. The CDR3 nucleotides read TGTGCCAGCTCAGGGACCATGAACACTGAAGCTTTCTTT.

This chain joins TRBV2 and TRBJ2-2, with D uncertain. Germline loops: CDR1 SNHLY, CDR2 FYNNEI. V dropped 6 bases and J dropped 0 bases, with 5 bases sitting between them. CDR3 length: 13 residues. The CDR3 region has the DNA TGTGCCAGCAGATATACGAACACCGGGGAGCTGTTTTTT. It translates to CASRYTNTGELFF.

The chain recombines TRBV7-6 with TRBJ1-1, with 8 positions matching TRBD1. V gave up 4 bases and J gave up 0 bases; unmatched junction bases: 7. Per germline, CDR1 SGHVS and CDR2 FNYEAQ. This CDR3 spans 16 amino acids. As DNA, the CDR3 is TGTGCCAGCAGCTCGGGGGCAGGGGGCTTGAACACTGAAGCTTTCTTT. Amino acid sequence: CASSSGAGGLNTEAFF.

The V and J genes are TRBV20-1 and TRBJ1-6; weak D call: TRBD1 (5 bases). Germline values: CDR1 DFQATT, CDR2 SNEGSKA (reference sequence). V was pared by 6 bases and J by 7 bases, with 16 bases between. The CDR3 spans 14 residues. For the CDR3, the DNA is TGCAGTGCCGGCCCGGGGGTCGGAAATTCACCCCTCCACTTT. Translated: CSAGPGVGNSPLHF.

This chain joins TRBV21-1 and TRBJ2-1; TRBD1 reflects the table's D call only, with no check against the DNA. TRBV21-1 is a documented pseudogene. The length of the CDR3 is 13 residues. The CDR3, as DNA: TGTGCCAGCGCCCCCCAGGGGGCCAATGAGCAGTTCTTC. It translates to CASAPQGANEQFF.

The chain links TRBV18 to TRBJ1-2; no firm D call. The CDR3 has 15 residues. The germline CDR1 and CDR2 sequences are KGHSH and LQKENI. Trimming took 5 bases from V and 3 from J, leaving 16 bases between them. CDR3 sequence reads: CASSSTYEVDYGYTF. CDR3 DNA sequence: TGTGCCAGCTCATCCACCTACGAGGTCGACTATGGCTACACCTTC.

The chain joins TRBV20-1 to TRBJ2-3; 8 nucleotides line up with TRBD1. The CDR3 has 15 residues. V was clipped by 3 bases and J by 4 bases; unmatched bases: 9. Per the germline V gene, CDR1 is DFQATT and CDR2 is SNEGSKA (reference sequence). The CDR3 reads CSARRDRGRSDTQYF. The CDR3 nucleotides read TGCAGTGCTAGGCGCGACAGGGGTAGGTCAGATACGCAGTATTTT.